This T cell receptor (beta chain) was captured in a study of blood T cells in healthy people across ages. The use of a sample-barcoded 5' primer and a J-beta primer mix characterized a second PCR of about 6 to 12 cycles. Each cDNA molecule was tagged by a template-switch adaptor with 12 random nucleotides. MiXCR, applied by TCRdb to the 5' RACE reads, yields one record per CDR3 protein. The sample lists roughly 800,000 distinct CDR3 sequences, roughly 64% occurring once. Note on this clonotype: Its antigen is as yet unknown.

V dropped 0 bases and J dropped 7; count of bases not matched to a gene: 3. Germline V gives CDR1 LGHDT, CDR2 YNNKEL (reference sequence). The CDR3 spans 15 residues. Study results and caveats: Age brought a roughly linear fall in TCR beta diversity measured per million T cells.

This TCR came from a man younger than 40 in good health. Sequencing was carried out using blood. V usage is TRBV3-1 and J usage is TRBJ1-6; TRBD1 agrees at 7 bases. CDR3 nucleotides: TGTGCCAGCAGCCAAGAGGGACAGCCGAATTCACCCCTCCACTTT. Its translation: CASSQEGQPNSPLHF. Full variable domain (outside the CDR3, taken from reference TRBV3-1 and TRBJ1-6): DTAVSQTPKYLVTQMGNDKSIKCEQNLGHDTMYWYKQDSKKFLKIMFSYNNKELIINETVPNRFSPKSPDKAHLNLHINSLELGDSAVYFCASSQEGQPNSPLHFGNGTRLTVT.